A single sample gave rise to the 22 T cell receptor beta chains below, sequenced in a study of T cells in Graves' hyperthyroidism and ophthalmopathy. RNA transcripts gave rise to amplified TCR beta CDR3 regions. Initially, a first-round RT-PCR of the TCR CDR3 employed the HTBI primer set. One entry per CDR3 protein results from TCRdb running MiXCR on the multiplex PCR reads. The data contain 370,000 or so distinct CDR3 sequences, approximately 14% of them singletons. The sample taken for sequencing was blood. The receptor set was obtained from a young woman with Graves' hyperthyroidism that later progressed to Graves' ophthalmopathy.

In this sample, this clonotype turned up many times. The rearrangement uses TRBV7-6 and TRBJ2-1, with TRBD2 identical over 11 bases. Per germline, CDR1 SGHVS and CDR2 FNYEAQ. The junction had 9 bases not matched to a gene; V was cut back by 3 bases and J by 8 bases. The CDR3 consists of 16 residues. CDR3 amino acids: CASSFRLAGGVDEQFF. For the CDR3, the DNA is TGTGCCAGCAGCTTCCGGCTAGCGGGAGGTGTTGATGAGCAGTTCTTC.

This chain connects TRBV27 to TRBJ1-1; no clear D gene. The V end was cut by 8 bases, the J end by 5 bases, with 12 bases between. This CDR3 has 12 residues. Germline V gene data show CDR1 as MNHEY and CDR2 as SMNVEV (reference sequence). CDR3 DNA sequence: TGTGCCAGCGGATCCCGAGAGACTGAAGCTTTCTTT. Encoded protein: CASGSRETEAFF.

The gene calls are TRBV7-9 and TRBJ2-5; D call uncertain. From germline, CDR1 is SEHNR and CDR2 FQNEAQ (reference sequence). Trimming removed 5 bases at V and 5 bases at J, with 12 bases between. The CDR3 extends over 13 amino acids. The CDR3, as DNA: TGTGCCAGCAGCCCGAACAATTGGGAGACCCAGTACTTC. This translates into CASSPNNWETQYF.

This clonotype was recorded at least ten times. V usage is TRBV5-6 and J usage is TRBJ2-7; maybe TRBD2 (6 bases). The CDR3 has 14 amino acids. Germline values: CDR1 SGHDT, CDR2 YYEEEE. The V end lost 5 bases, the J end lost 1 base, and 13 bases lay between the germline ends. CDR3 loop: CASRTGAGSYEQYF. CDR3 DNA sequence: TGTGCCAGCAGGACGGGCGCGGGGTCCTACGAGCAGTACTTC.

This clonotype was found a few times. The CDR3 DNA reads as TGTGCCAGCGGTCGGGGGGAGCCCCGGGGGTTTGGCGGGGAGCTGTTTTTT. It is translated as CASGRGEPRGFGGELFF. This rearrangement joins TRBV2 to TRBJ2-2, with 7 bases that match TRBD2. The CDR3 is made up of 17 amino acids. The J segment lost 7 bases and the V segment lost 8 bases, leaving 19 bases of the junction unmatched. CDR1 is SNHLY and CDR2 is FYNNEI in the germline V gene.

This clonotype has only a few counts. The chain employs TRBV19 and TRBJ2-2; D gene uncertain. Trimming cost V 5 bases and J 6 bases, with 13 bases left between them. Germline CDR1 is LNHDA and CDR2 is SQIVND (reference sequence). There are 14 residues in the CDR3. Here the CDR3 DNA reads TGTGCCAGTAGTCCGGACCCGTTCTCCGGGGAGCTGTTTTTT. This gives the protein CASSPDPFSGELFF. The whole variable domain, filled in from reference TRBV19 and TRBJ2-2, reads DGGITQSPKYLFRKEGQNVTLSCEQNLNHDAMYWYRQDPGQGLRLIYYSQIVNDFQKGDIAEGYSVSREKKESFPLTVTSAQKNPTAFYLCASSPDPFSGELFFGEGSRLTVL.

The table lists this clonotype with many counts. This chain uses TRBV11-2 with TRBJ2-1; TRBD1 is a possible D gene (6 bases). The V and J ends lost 5 bases and 0 bases respectively, with 11 bases between them. CDR3 length: 15 amino acids. Germline assignment: CDR1 SGHAT and CDR2 FQNNGV. Here the CDR3 DNA reads TGTGCCAGCAGCCCGGACAGAAGCTCCTACAATGAGCAGTTCTTC. Protein sequence: CASSPDRSSYNEQFF.

Many counts were recorded for this clonotype. V and J are TRBV7-8 and TRBJ1-5, with TRBD1 matching 9 bases. V lost 4 bases, J lost 3 bases, and 4 bases stayed unmatched. CDR3 length: 15 residues. Germline V CDR1 and CDR2: SGHVS, FQNEAQ. In nucleotides, the CDR3 is TGTGCCAGCAGCTGGCGGGACAGGGACAATCAGCCCCAGCATTTT. Protein product: CASSWRDRDNQPQHF.

This clonotype was detected ten times or more. This chain connects TRBV2 to TRBJ1-1, with a tentative D call TRBD1 (6 bases). In germline, CDR1 is SNHLY, CDR2 FYNNEI. The CDR3 runs 14 residues. The V end lost 6 bases, the J end lost 0 bases, and 11 bases lay between the germline ends. The CDR3 region has the DNA TGTGCCAGCAGGGTGGGACAACTGAACACTGAAGCTTTCTTT. Translating gives CASRVGQLNTEAFF.

Regarding this clonotype: Possible read error: a much larger clone is one base away. The chain links TRBV7-9 to TRBJ1-1; tentatively, D is TRBD1 (5 bases). The CDR3 is 12 residues long. Germline CDR1 and CDR2: SEHNR and FQNEAQ (reference sequence). For the CDR3, the DNA is TGTGCCGGCAGCTCCGGGGCGATTGAAGCTTTCTTT. Translating gives CAGSSGAIEAFF.

In its sample, this clonotype was seen many times. The V call is TRBV11-3, the J call TRBJ2-3; 11 bases are a match to TRBD2. Unmatched junction bases numbered 4, after V lost 5 bases and J lost 0 bases. This CDR3 comprises 16 residues. Germline V gives CDR1 SGHNT, CDR2 YENEEA. The CDR3 is CASSQGTSGSTDTQYF. In DNA form, the CDR3 reads TGTGCCAGCAGCCAGGGGACTAGCGGTAGCACAGATACGCAGTATTTT.

This clonotype has at least ten counts. This chain uses TRBV5-1 with TRBJ2-7, with TRBD1 matching over 7 bases. The V and J ends lost 4 bases and 2 bases, in that order; junction bases with no gene match: 9. There are 15 residues in the CDR3. Germline loops: CDR1 SGHRS, CDR2 YFSETQ. In nucleotides, the CDR3 is TGCGCCAGCAGCGTCACCGGGACAGCCGCCTACGAGCAGTACTTC. Amino acids: CASSVTGTAAYEQYF.

This clonotype was found a few times. This chain uses TRBV11-3 with TRBJ2-1, with no clear D. V shed 5 bases and J shed 7 bases, with 15 bases lying between them. CDR3 length: 14 residues. Germline V gene sequence: CDR1 SGHNT, CDR2 YENEEA. Here the CDR3 reads CASSVTRASNEQFF. The CDR3 DNA sequence: TGTGCCAGCAGCGTCACGCGCGCCTCGAATGAGCAGTTCTTC.

This clonotype was seen more than once but under ten times. V and J are TRBV4-2 and TRBJ1-5; TRBD1 matches at 12 bases. The CDR3 covers 15 residues. The germline V gene has CDR1 LGHNA and CDR2 YNFKEQ. J gave up 6 bases and V 3 bases, and 3 bases lay outside the gene matches. CDR3 amino acids: CASSHGTGGVQPQHF. CDR3 in DNA: TGTGCCAGCAGCCATGGGACAGGGGGCGTTCAGCCCCAGCATTTT.

There are many counts of this clonotype. This chain connects TRBV5-1 to TRBJ2-1; TRBD2 aligns across 11 bases. V shed 4 bases and J 3 bases; nucleotides not matched to a gene: 6. Germline V lookup: CDR1 SGHRS, CDR2 YFSETQ. The CDR3 contains 16 residues. Here the CDR3 reads CASSLMTSGIYNEQFF. CDR3 coding DNA: TGCGCCAGCAGCCTCATGACTAGCGGGATCTACAATGAGCAGTTCTTC.

This clonotype was recorded many times. The rearrangement links TRBV28 to TRBJ2-4, with D possibly being TRBD2 (6 bases). Germline lookup yields CDR1 MDHEN and CDR2 SYDVKM. The CDR3 contains 16 residues. V lost 5 bases to trimming and J lost 3 bases, with 17 bases between them. DNA for the CDR3: TGTGCCAGCAGTCCCTCGCGACTGCGGGACAAAAACATTCAGTACTTC. It codes for CASSPSRLRDKNIQYF.

This clonotype was seen only a few times. V gene TRBV6-1 combines with J gene TRBJ2-3; TRBD2 agrees at 13 bases. CDR1 is MNHNS and CDR2 is SASEGT in the germline V gene. Trimming at V came to 5 bases and at J to 2 bases, leaving 4 bases not matched to a gene. The CDR3 is made up of 16 amino acids. The CDR3 reads CASSWTSGSPTDTQYF. The CDR3 DNA follows: TGTGCCAGCAGTTGGACTAGCGGGAGCCCCACAGATACGCAGTATTTT.

The sample holds many counts of this clonotype. CDR3 residues: CASSQGAQPQHF. The CDR3 nucleotides are TGTGCCAGCAGCCAAGGGGCTCAGCCCCAGCATTTT. V usage is TRBV4-2 and J usage is TRBJ1-5; D remains unclear. This CDR3 region has 12 residues. Between the trimmed V and J ends, which lost 1 base and 6 bases, there was a span of 4 bases. Looked up from germline, CDR1 is LGHNA and CDR2 is YNFKEQ.

This clonotype was seen a handful of times. CDR3 loop: CASSVALGGSYNEQFF. The CDR3 DNA reads as TGTGCCAGCAGCGTAGCACTAGGAGGGTCCTACAATGAGCAGTTCTTC. The gene calls are TRBV9 and TRBJ2-1, with D maybe TRBD2 (6 bases). The V gene lost 0 bases and the J gene lost 1 base, with 11 bases spanning the gap. This CDR3 is 16 amino acids long. CDR1 is SGDLS and CDR2 is YYNGEE in the germline V gene.

Many counts were recorded for this clonotype. The chain combines TRBV5-1 with TRBJ2-7; possibly TRBD2 for D (5 bases). The ends were cut back, 2 bases at V and 7 bases at J, with 22 bases in the middle. The CDR3 extends over 16 amino acids. Germline CDR1 reads SGHRS; CDR2 reads YFSETQ. CDR3 protein: CASSFYSSGALLEQYF. DNA for the CDR3: TGCGCCAGCAGCTTTTACTCGAGCGGAGCGCTTTTGGAGCAGTACTTC. Supplemented by reference TRBV5-1 and TRBJ2-7, the full variable domain reads KAGVTQTPRYLIKTRGQQVTLSCSPISGHRSVSWYQQTPGQGLQFLFEYFSETQRNKGNFPGRFSGRQFSNSRSEMNVSTLELGDSALYLCASSFYSSGALLEQYFGPGTRLTVT.

A remark on this clonotype: One base away lies a much larger clone, so this may be a sequencing read error. The chain couples TRBV3-1 to TRBJ2-2, with D uncertain. Germline CDR1 reads LGHDT; CDR2 reads YNNKEL (reference sequence). This CDR3 contains 14 residues. CDR3 DNA sequence: TGTACCAGCAGCCCCTCCATCAACACCGGGGAGCTGTTTTTT. Its protein product is CTSSPSINTGELFF.

The chain combines TRBV9 with TRBJ2-7; 9 bases fit TRBD2. The V and J ends lost 0 bases and 3 bases, in that order; junction bases with no gene match: 4. There are 15 residues in the CDR3. Germline CDR1 reads SGDLS; CDR2 reads YYNGEE. CDR3 in DNA: TGTGCCAGCAGCGTAGGGTCTAGCGGGATCTACGAGCAGTACTTC. As protein: CASSVGSSGIYEQYF.